The 14 T cell receptor beta chains in this list originate from one sample, sequenced in a study of memory CD4+ T cells and cytomegalovirus serostatus (dated by TCRdb to the late 2010s). Library preparation was by the immunoSEQ multiplex PCR assay. In TCRdb, the immuneACCESS table is reduced to in-frame sequences with V and J assigned. These tables do not hold every clone; where another copy was compared, an unresolved V gene accounts for under half, and the others remain unexplained. This sample holds about 53,000 clones; roughly 80% were observed only once. Around 0.83% of the sample belongs to the ten largest clones. Single viable CD3+CD4+CD8-CD45RO+ cells were sorted as memory CD4+ T cells on a FACSAria II. The sequenced sample was memory CD4+ T cells from blood. Receptors were obtained from an adult in good health and CMV-seronegative.

The V gene is TRBV5-6, the J gene TRBJ2-5; weak D call: TRBD2 (5 bases). The CDR3 length is 15 residues. Germline assignment: CDR1 SGHDT and CDR2 YYEEEE. V lost 0 bases and J 4 bases, leaving 13 bases between the germline ends. CDR3 in amino acids: CASSLGVRGVETQYF. In DNA, the CDR3 is TGTGCCAGCAGCTTGGGGGTCCGGGGAGTAGAGACCCAGTACTTC.

The rearrangement joins TRBV2 to TRBJ1-1; tentative D call: TRBD1 (5 bases). This CDR3 is 20 amino acids long. CDR1 and CDR2 (germline): SNHLY, FYNNEI. V gave up 0 bases and J gave up 1 base, with 24 bases separating them. In nucleotides, the CDR3 is TGTGCCAGCAGTGAAGCGCTTCTCTGGGGGGGACGACTGAGGAACACTGAAGCTTTCTTT. Protein sequence: CASSEALLWGGRLRNTEAFF.

The V gene is TRBV5-5, the J gene TRBJ2-7; D remains unclear. V lost 2 bases to trimming and J lost 5 bases, with 14 bases between them. CDR3 length equals 14 residues. Germline CDR1 reads SGHKS; CDR2 reads YYEKEE (reference sequence). The CDR3 DNA reads TGTGCCAGCAGCTTCGAGCAAATCAAGGACGAGCAGTACTTC. Translating it yields CASSFEQIKDEQYF.

J is TRBJ2-2 and V is TRBV5-1; 8 nucleotides match TRBD1. The CDR3 loop spans 17 amino acids. Looked up from germline, CDR1 is SGHRS and CDR2 is YFSETQ. V was pared by 5 bases and J by 6 bases, with 15 bases of the junction left unmatched. CDR3 sequence: CASRPQGVVRRPGELFF. The CDR3 coding sequence is TGCGCCAGCAGACCACAGGGGGTCGTCAGGCGACCCGGGGAGCTGTTTTTT.

This clone was seen a handful of times. The chain employs TRBV11-1 and TRBJ1-1, with unresolved D. The CDR3 is 13 residues long. Germline CDR1 reads SGHAT; CDR2 reads FQDESV (reference sequence). Between the trimmed V and J ends, which lost 2 bases and 1 base, there was a span of 5 bases. CDR3 loop: CASSLRQNTEAFF. The DNA of the CDR3 is TGTGCCAGCAGCTTACGCCAGAACACTGAAGCTTTCTTT.

The chain couples TRBV4-2 to TRBJ2-3; D is ambiguous. V was cut by 1 base and J by 10 bases, with 12 bases left in between. CDR1 LGHNA and CDR2 YNFKEQ come from the germline V gene. The CDR3 contains 13 residues. The DNA of the CDR3 is TGTGCCAGCAGCCAAGGACGAAGGGATGCGCAGTATTTT. It codes for CASSQGRRDAQYF.

This clone was counted once. The chain joins TRBV7-9 to TRBJ2-2, with D uncertain. With 2 bases removed from V and 8 bases from J, the gap between germline ends came to 18 bases. CDR1 is SEHNR, CDR2 FQNEAQ, per germline (reference sequence). CDR3 size: 16 residues. The CDR3 DNA reads TGTGCCAGCAGCTTATCGACCCCAATGGATGATGGGGAGCTGTTTTTT. Amino acids: CASSLSTPMDDGELFF.

The rearrangement joins TRBV6-1 to TRBJ1-5; D call uncertain. CDR1 MNHNS and CDR2 SASEGT come from the germline V gene. Trimming took off 0 bases at V and 0 bases at J, with 6 bases between the two ends. The CDR3 consists of 15 residues. CDR3 DNA sequence: TGTGCCAGCAGTGAAGCGGGGTATAGCAATCAGCCCCAGCATTTT. As protein: CASSEAGYSNQPQHF.

This sequence joins TRBV5-1 and TRBJ2-6; D uncertain. Deletions cut 2 bases from V and 2 bases from J, with 5 bases between. From germline, CDR1 is SGHRS and CDR2 YFSETQ. This CDR3 has 14 amino acids. Here the CDR3 reads CASSFSAGANVLTF. The CDR3 nucleotides are TGCGCCAGCAGCTTTTCTGCTGGGGCCAACGTCCTGACTTTC.

The V call is TRBV9, the J call TRBJ2-4; 7 bases are a match to TRBD2. Germline-derived CDR1 and CDR2 are SGDLS and YYNGEE. The CDR3 runs 13 residues. V was clipped by 7 bases and J by 6 bases; unmatched bases: 7. CDR3 sequence: CASGMGGSNIQYF. CDR3 coding DNA: TGTGCCAGCGGGATGGGGGGGTCAAACATTCAGTACTTC.

This sequence joins TRBV4-3 and TRBJ1-2; tentatively, D is TRBD1 (5 bases). The CDR3 runs to 14 residues. V lost 4 bases and J 3 bases, leaving 12 bases between the germline ends. The germline gives CDR1 LGHNA, CDR2 YSLEER. The CDR3 DNA is TGCGCCAGCAGCCGCCAGAGGGGAGACTATGGCTACACCTTC. Translating it yields CASSRQRGDYGYTF.

The chain carries TRBV12-2 and TRBJ2-1; TRBD2 is the table's D call, not checked against the DNA. TRBV12-2 is deemed a pseudogene. CDR3 length: 16 residues. The CDR3 DNA sequence: TGTGCAAGTCGTTCGGGAGGGCAGGGGGGAGATAATGAGCAGTTCTTC. Its translation is CASRSGGQGGDNEQFF.

V and J are TRBV15 and TRBJ2-7, with TRBD1 matching 7 bases. CDR3 size: 14 residues. Trimming at V came to 1 base and at J to 2 bases, leaving 2 bases not matched to a gene. CDR1 and CDR2 from the germline V gene are LNHNV and YYDKDF (reference sequence). This CDR3 reads CATSRGTGTYEQYF. In DNA form, the CDR3 reads TGTGCCACCAGCAGAGGGACAGGCACCTACGAGCAGTACTTC.

This clone was observed a single time. V and J are TRBV7-2 and TRBJ2-7; 12 bases fit TRBD2. Germline V gene data show CDR1 as SGHTA and CDR2 as FQGNSA. This CDR3 has 15 residues. Trimming cost V 5 bases and J 7 bases; bases outside gene matches: 9. The DNA of the CDR3 is TGTGCCAGCAGCGGGAGGGCTAGCGGGGGGGCGGAGCAGTACTTC. The encoded protein is CASSGRASGGAEQYF.